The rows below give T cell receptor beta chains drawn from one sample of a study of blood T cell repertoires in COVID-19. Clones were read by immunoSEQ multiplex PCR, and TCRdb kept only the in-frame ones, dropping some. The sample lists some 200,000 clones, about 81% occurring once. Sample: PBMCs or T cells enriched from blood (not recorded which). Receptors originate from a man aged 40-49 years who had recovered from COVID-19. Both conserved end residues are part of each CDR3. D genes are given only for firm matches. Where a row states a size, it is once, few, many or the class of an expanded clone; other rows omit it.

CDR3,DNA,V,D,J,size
CASSKARGFSYEQYF,TGTGCCAGCAGCAAAGCCAGGGGATTTTCCTACGAGCAGTACTTC,TRBV21-1,-,TRBJ2-7,-
CASSQGGSSGSQYEQYF,TGCGCCAGCAGCCAGGGGGGATCTAGCGGGAGTCAGTACGAGCAGTACTTC,TRBV4-1,TRBD2,TRBJ2-7,-
CASSPVDSNYGYTF,TGTGCCAGCAGCCCTGTGGACAGTAACTATGGCTACACCTTC,TRBV3-1/TRBV3-2,-,TRBJ1-2,-
CAWRSWQSYEQYF,TGTGCCTGGAGGTCTTGGCAGTCTTACGAGCAGTACTTC,TRBV30,-,TRBJ2-7,-
CASSPQGAGTEAFF,TGTGCCAGCAGTCCCCAGGGAGCGGGAACTGAAGCTTTCTTT,TRBV27,-,TRBJ1-1,-
CASRRGTSGSYEQYF,TGTGCCAGCAGAAGGGGGACTAGCGGGAGTTACGAGCAGTACTTC,TRBV27,TRBD2,TRBJ2-7,-
CATQDPGTGASYGYTF,TGTGCCACCCAAGACCCCGGGACAGGGGCGTCATATGGCTACACCTTC,TRBV24-1,TRBD1,TRBJ1-2,-
CASRYRGGKNYGYTF,TGTGCCAGCAGGTACAGGGGTGGGAAAAACTATGGCTACACCTTC,TRBV5-6,TRBD1,TRBJ1-2,once
CASSYTAGSNYGYTF,TGTGCCAGCAGTTACACGGCAGGGTCTAACTATGGCTACACCTTC,TRBV6-5,-,TRBJ1-2,-
CASSPPAGAAAGQFF,TGTGCCAGCTCACCACCGGCGGGGGCCGCCGCGGGGCAGTTCTTC,TRBV18,-,TRBJ2-1,-
CASSSSGTASYEQYF,TGTGCCAGCAGCTCATCCGGGACAGCCTCCTACGAGCAGTACTTC,TRBV7-9,TRBD1,TRBJ2-7,-
CASSLRTGTVNTEAFF,TGCGCCAGCAGCTTACGCACCGGGACAGTGAACACTGAAGCTTTCTTT,TRBV5-1,TRBD1,TRBJ1-1,-
CASSQHSRPEQYF,TGTGCCAGCAGCCAACACTCCCGTCCCGAGCAGTACTTC,TRBV3-1/TRBV3-2,-,TRBJ2-7,-
CASTSGLAGVQQETQYF,TGTGCCAGCACCTCGGGACTAGCGGGGGTACAACAAGAGACCCAGTACTTC,TRBV5-4,TRBD2,TRBJ2-5,-
CSASSTSGRNEQFF,TGCAGTGCTAGTTCAACTAGCGGGAGAAATGAGCAGTTCTTC,TRBV20-1,TRBD2,TRBJ2-1,-
CSVDRTGVNEQFF,TGCAGCGTAGATAGGACAGGCGTAAATGAGCAGTTCTTC,TRBV29-1,TRBD1,TRBJ2-1,-
CASSLDIGTAYEQYF,TGCGCCAGCAGCTTGGATATAGGGACAGCCTACGAGCAGTACTTC,TRBV5-1,TRBD1,TRBJ2-7,-
CASSFGTGNQPQHF,TGTGCCAGCAGCTTCGGGACAGGCAATCAGCCCCAGCATTTT,TRBV5-6,TRBD1,TRBJ1-5,-
CASSIRERGRTLDTQYF,TGTGCCAGTAGTATCAGAGAGCGGGGCCGAACTTTAGATACGCAGTATTTT,TRBV19,TRBD2,TRBJ2-3,-
CASSLGSYEQYF,TGTGCCAGCAGCTTAGGTTCTTACGAGCAGTACTTC,TRBV11-2,-,TRBJ2-7,-
CASSGWGQTGELFF,TGTGCCAGTAGTGGATGGGGGCAGACCGGGGAGCTGTTTTTT,TRBV19,-,TRBJ2-2,-
CASSHQGTSGGDVAEQFF,TGTGCCAGCAGCCACCAAGGGACTAGCGGGGGAGACGTGGCTGAGCAGTTCTTC,TRBV11-3,TRBD2,TRBJ2-1,-
CASSQHEGPNQPQHF,TGTGCCAGCAGCCAACACGAGGGCCCGAATCAGCCCCAGCATTTT,TRBV7-9,-,TRBJ1-5,once
CSVQTNYGYTF,TGCAGCGTTCAGACTAACTATGGCTACACCTTC,TRBV29-1,-,TRBJ1-2,-
CASSIGTGLEAFF,TGTGCCAGCAGCATAGGGACAGGTCTTGAAGCTTTCTTT,TRBV7-9,TRBD1,TRBJ1-1,-
CASISSGNTIYF,TGTGCCAGTATTAGCTCTGGAAACACCATATATTTT,TRBV19,-,TRBJ1-3,-
CASSFLGGRNTEAFF,TGTGCCAGCAGCTTTCTGGGGGGGAGGAACACTGAAGCTTTCTTT,TRBV5-4,-,TRBJ1-1,few
CATSDRRGEPQHF,TGTGCCACCAGTGATAGGCGGGGTGAGCCCCAGCATTTT,TRBV24-1,-,TRBJ1-5,many
CASSLGDSADRRDEQFF,TGTGCCAGCAGCTTGGGGGACTCCGCGGACCGTAGGGATGAGCAGTTCTTC,TRBV7-9,-,TRBJ2-1,once
CASSPSGASYGYTF,TGTGCCAGCAGCCCAAGCGGGGCCTCCTATGGCTACACCTTC,TRBV7-2,-,TRBJ1-2,few
CASTRASGYEQYF,TGTGCCAGCACCAGGGCTAGCGGCTACGAGCAGTACTTC,TRBV7-2,TRBD2,TRBJ2-7,-
CASSLVGGQPQHF,TGTGCCAGCAGCTTAGTCGGTGGTCAGCCCCAGCATTTT,TRBV7-8,-,TRBJ1-5,once
CASSVGAMSGSLGNEQFF,TGTGCCAGCAGCGTAGGCGCGATGAGCGGGAGTCTAGGCAATGAGCAGTTCTTC,TRBV9,TRBD2,TRBJ2-1,-
CASSYSGLAGASSYNEQFF,TGTGCCAGCAGTTACTCGGGACTAGCGGGCGCTAGCTCCTACAATGAGCAGTTCTTC,TRBV6-2/TRBV6-3,TRBD2,TRBJ2-1,-